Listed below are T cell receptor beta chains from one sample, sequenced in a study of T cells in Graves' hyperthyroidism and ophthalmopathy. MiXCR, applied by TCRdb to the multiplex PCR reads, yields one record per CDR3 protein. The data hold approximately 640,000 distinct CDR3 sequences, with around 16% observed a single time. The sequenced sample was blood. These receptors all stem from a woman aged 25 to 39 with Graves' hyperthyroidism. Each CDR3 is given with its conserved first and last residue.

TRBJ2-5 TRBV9 CASSVGETGTQYF
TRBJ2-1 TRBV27 CASSLSVQPSYNEQFF
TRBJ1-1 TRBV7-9 CASSSKTNTEAFF
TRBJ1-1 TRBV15 CATSPGGAGSTEAFF
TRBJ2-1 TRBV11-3 CASSLPGPGQGANEQFF
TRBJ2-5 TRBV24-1 CATSDRDSQETQYF
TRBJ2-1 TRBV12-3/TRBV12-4 CASSSRLDHNEQFF
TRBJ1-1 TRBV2 CASEWGMNTEAFF
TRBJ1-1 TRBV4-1 CASSGFPRDTEAFF
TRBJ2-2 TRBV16 CASSPGQGLVTGELFF
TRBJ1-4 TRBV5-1 CASSPGGKNEKLFF
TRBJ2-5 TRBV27 CASRSDLETQYF
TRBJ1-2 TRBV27 CASSYSHNYGYTF
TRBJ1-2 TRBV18 CASSPGSRDYGYTF
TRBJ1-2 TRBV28 CASTQQPVSGYTF
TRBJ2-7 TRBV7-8 CASSPLQSSYEQYF
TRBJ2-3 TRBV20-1 CSLARHTDTQYF
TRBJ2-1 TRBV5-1 CASSLSNLYQEQFF
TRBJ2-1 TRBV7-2 CASSPRPRLAGVNEQFF
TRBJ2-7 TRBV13 CASSHGPLGRESDEQYF
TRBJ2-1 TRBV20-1 CSAGPRGRGIIGEQFF
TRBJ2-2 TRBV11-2 CASSLGAVANTGELFF
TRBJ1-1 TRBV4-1 CASSQEPTGINTEAFF
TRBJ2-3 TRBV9 CASSVLGITDTQYF
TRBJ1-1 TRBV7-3 CASSLGTPREAFF
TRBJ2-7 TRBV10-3 CAIGGSSYEQYF
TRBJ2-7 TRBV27 CASSLTSGQYEQYF
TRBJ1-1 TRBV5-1 CASSLAVGGSTEAFF
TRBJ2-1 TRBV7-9 CASSLAGPEQSF
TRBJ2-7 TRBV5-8 CASSLAGGTVYEQYF
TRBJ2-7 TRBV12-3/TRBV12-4 CASSQQFPSYEQYF
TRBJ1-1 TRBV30 CAWGQGAFF
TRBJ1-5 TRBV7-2 CASSTGSGYSNQPQHF
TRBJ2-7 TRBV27 CASSFKGVAYEQYF
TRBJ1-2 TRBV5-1 CASSLQGNYGYTF
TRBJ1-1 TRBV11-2 CASTPGPTNTEAFF
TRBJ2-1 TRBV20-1 CSAPGLAGGAYNEQFF
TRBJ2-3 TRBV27 CASSYGAGDTQYF
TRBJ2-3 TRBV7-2 CASSLRGSITDTQYF
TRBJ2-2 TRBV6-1 CASSPLGSTGELFF
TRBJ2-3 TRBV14 CASSPLEREVTDTQYF
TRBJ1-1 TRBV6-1 CAILSGQGAFF
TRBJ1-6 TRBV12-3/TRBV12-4 CASNSGLGNSPPHF
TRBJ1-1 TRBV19 CASSPDNSGTGEGWTEAFF
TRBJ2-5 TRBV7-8 CASSLGRQETQYF
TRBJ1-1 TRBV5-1 CASQQGEVTEAFF
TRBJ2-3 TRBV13 CASSLGRRRDTQYF
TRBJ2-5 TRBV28 CASSLANTWETQYF
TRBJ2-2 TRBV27 CASSSRKGVFTGELFF
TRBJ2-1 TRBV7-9 CASSLAPSDNEQFF
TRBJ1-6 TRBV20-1 CSATSRTGHSPLHF
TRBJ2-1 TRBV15 CATSIRLTGNEQFF
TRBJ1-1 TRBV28 CASSPRSTANTEAFF
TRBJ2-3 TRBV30 CAWGRLAGHSTDTQYF
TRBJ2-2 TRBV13 CASSSWGGELFF